A selection of T cell receptor beta chains follows, all from one sample in a study of cytomegalovirus exposure and HLA in healthy donors. Sequencing used immunoSEQ multiplex PCR; TCRdb keeps in-frame clones, though not all of them. The sample shows some 170,000 clones, 60% to 80% of them seen only once. The sample was PBMCs. These receptors were obtained from a man aged 35-49 years in good health and CMV-seropositive. CDR3s include the opening cysteine and the closing phenylalanine or tryptophan. A D gene is named only where the DNA matches it firmly. Part of the rows lack a size; the others show once, few, many or a class for expanded clones.

CASTNRDRGNIQYF | TGTGCCAGCACCAACCGGGACAGGGGGAACATTCAGTACTTC | TRBD1 | TRBJ2-4 | TRBV19 | -
CASSGGTGYGYTF | TGTGCCAGCAGCGGCGGGACAGGCTATGGCTACACCTTC | TRBD1 | TRBJ1-2 | TRBV4-2 | -
CAWSVGTSTYNEQFF | TGTGCCTGGAGTGTAGGGACTAGTACCTACAATGAGCAGTTCTTC | TRBD2 | TRBJ2-1 | TRBV30 | -
CASSLAGSGSPDTQYF | TGCGCCAGCAGCTTGGCCGGAAGCGGGAGCCCTGATACGCAGTATTTT | TRBD2 | TRBJ2-3 | TRBV5-1 | -
CASSFSDTDTQYF | TGTGCCAGCAGCTTTAGCGACACAGATACGCAGTATTTT | - | TRBJ2-3 | TRBV5-8 | -
CASKLAGENTQYF | TGCGCCAGCAAGCTAGCGGGAGAGAATACGCAGTATTTT | TRBD2 | TRBJ2-3 | TRBV10-2 | -
CASSPSWGQQETQYF | TGTGCCAGCAGCCCAAGTTGGGGACAGCAAGAGACCCAGTACTTC | TRBD1 | TRBJ2-5 | TRBV7-9 | few
CASSIGRQGNQPQHF | TGTGCCAGTAGTATAGGCAGGCAGGGCAATCAGCCCCAGCATTTT | - | TRBJ1-5 | TRBV19 | -
CASSIRGQGPYGYTF | TGTGCCAGTAGTATCCGGGGACAGGGCCCGTATGGCTACACCTTC | TRBD1 | TRBJ1-2 | TRBV19 | -
CSAQLNTEAFF | TGCAGTGCCCAATTGAACACTGAAGCTTTCTTT | - | TRBJ1-1 | TRBV20-1 | -
CASRSPEQPQHF | TGTGCCAGTAGGTCCCCGGAGCAGCCCCAGCATTTT | - | TRBJ1-5 | TRBV19 | -
CASSPPGEGYTF | TGCGCCAGCAGCCCCCCGGGGGAGGGCTACACCTTC | - | TRBJ1-2 | TRBV5-1 | once
CASSVRQGAYEQYF | TGTGCCAGCAGTGTACGCCAGGGGGCTTACGAGCAGTACTTC | TRBD1 | TRBJ2-7 | TRBV2 | few
CASSGQGQPQHF | TGTGCCAGCAGTGGCCAGGGTCAGCCCCAGCATTTT | - | TRBJ1-5 | TRBV6-1 | few
CASSVGTGGQAFF | TGTGCCAGCAGCGTTGGGACAGGGGGCCAGGCTTTCTTT | TRBD1 | TRBJ1-1 | TRBV9 | -
CASSESIGIAETGELFF | TGCGCCAGCAGTGAGTCGATCGGGATAGCCGAAACCGGGGAGCTGTTTTTT | - | TRBJ2-2 | TRBV10-1 | -
CASSSGGLYTEAFF | TGTGCCAGCAGTTCCGGGGGGCTCTACACTGAAGCTTTCTTT | - | TRBJ1-1 | TRBV28 | -
CATNEGASYNEQFF | TGTGCCACCAACGAGGGAGCGTCCTACAATGAGCAGTTCTTC | - | TRBJ2-1 | TRBV5-4 | -
CASSGVAGRRDEKLFF | TGTGCCAGCAGCGGGGTCGCGGGACGTAGAGATGAAAAACTGTTTTTT | - | TRBJ1-4 | TRBV2 | -
CASSSSITSGRTGELFF | TGTGCCAGCAGTTCCTCCATAACTAGCGGGAGAACCGGGGAGCTGTTTTTT | TRBD2 | TRBJ2-2 | TRBV7-9 | once
CSVEVGGNNQPQHF | TGCAGCGTTGAAGTCGGGGGAAACAATCAGCCCCAGCATTTT | - | TRBJ1-5 | TRBV29-1 | -
CASSPETGGNYEQYF | TGTGCCAGCAGCCCTGAGACAGGAGGTAATTACGAGCAGTACTTC | - | TRBJ2-7 | TRBV7-9 | -
CSVDGGGVGYEQYF | TGCAGCGTTGACGGCGGGGGGGTAGGGTACGAGCAGTACTTC | TRBD2 | TRBJ2-7 | TRBV29-1 | -
CSVGAAGAHEKLFF | TGCAGCGTTGGAGCAGCGGGGGCTCATGAAAAACTGTTTTTT | - | TRBJ1-4 | TRBV29-1 | -
CASNPPGLAGLNIQYF | TGTGCCAGCAACCCTCCCGGACTAGCGGGATTGAACATTCAGTACTTC | TRBD2 | TRBJ2-4 | TRBV7-9 | -
CASSITTSGTLGTQYF | TGTGCCAGCTCAATCACCACTAGCGGGACCTTGGGGACCCAGTACTTC | TRBD2 | TRBJ2-5 | TRBV18 | -
CATGLGAEAFF | TGCGCGACAGGGCTCGGAGCTGAAGCTTTCTTT | TRBD1 | TRBJ1-1 | TRBV20-1 | few
CASSSGSSYEQYF | TGCGCCAGCAGTAGCGGGAGCTCCTACGAGCAGTACTTC | TRBD2 | TRBJ2-7 | TRBV5-1 | few
CASGDLRGTGNTIYF | TGTGCCAGCGGAGACCTCAGGGGAACTGGAAACACCATATATTTT | - | TRBJ1-3 | TRBV9 | -